These 14 T cell receptor beta chains share one sample of origin, sequenced in a study of STAT5B mutations in CD4+ large granular lymphocyte leukemia. Sequencing used immunoSEQ multiplex PCR; TCRdb keeps in-frame clones, though not all of them. Seen here are approximately 35,000 clones, about four fifths observed once, and the top ten hold 2% to 3%. The sequenced sample consisted of CD4+ T cells from blood buffy coats. Receptor source: a human donor in good health.

V gene TRBV18 combines with J gene TRBJ2-6; D is unclear. There are 16 residues in the CDR3. Germline V lookup: CDR1 KGHSH, CDR2 LQKENI. V lost 1 base, J lost 2 bases, and 9 bases lay in between. The DNA of the CDR3 is TGTGCCAGCTCACCACAACCCCCTACTGGGGCCAACGTCCTGACTTTC. Translated, it gives CASSPQPPTGANVLTF.

The J gene is TRBJ2-5, the V gene TRBV7-8; D remains unclear. The DNA end lines up better with TRBJ2-7; the J call may be wrong. CDR1 is SGHVS, CDR2 FQNEAQ, per germline. The CDR3 is 14 amino acids. The CDR3 region is CASSSLAQSYEQYF. CDR3 bases: TGTGCCAGCAGCTCTTTGGCACAGTCCTACGAGCAGTACTTC.

This clone was detected only once. This chain connects TRBV5-1 to TRBJ1-6, with D tentatively TRBD1 (5 bases). Germline CDR1 and CDR2: SGHRS and YFSETQ. The CDR3 loop spans 14 amino acids. Between the trimmed V and J ends, which lost 7 bases and 5 bases, there was a span of 13 bases. CDR3 sequence reads: CASSAGVNNSPLHF. CDR3 nucleotide sequence: TGCGCCAGCTCTGCGGGGGTCAATAATTCACCCCTCCACTTT.

CDR3 nucleotides: TGTGCCAGCATCGGAGGGGCAGGGTCCTACACCGGGGAGCTGTTTTTT. Translation gives CASIGGAGSYTGELFF. The chain recombines TRBV9 with TRBJ2-2, with D possibly matching TRBD2 (6 bases). The ends were cut back, 6 bases at V and 3 bases at J, with 18 bases in the middle. The CDR3 is 16 amino acids. Looked up from germline, CDR1 is SGDLS and CDR2 is YYNGEE. Filled out from reference TRBV9 and TRBJ2-2, the complete variable domain reads DSGVTQTPKHLITATGQRVTLRCSPRSGDLSVYWYQQSLDQGLQFLIQYYNGEERAKGNILERFSAQQFPDLHSELNLSSLELGDSALYFCASIGGAGSYTGELFFGEGSRLTVL.

V gene TRBV7-9 combines with J gene TRBJ2-1, with unresolved D. Germline CDR1 is SEHNR and CDR2 is FQNEAQ (reference sequence). The V end lost 5 bases, the J end lost 9 bases, and 17 bases lay between the germline ends. CDR3 length equals 14 residues. In nucleotides, the CDR3 is TGTGCCAGCAGCCAATTTTGGAAAGACGGTGAGCAGTTCTTC. This gives the protein CASSQFWKDGEQFF.

The V and J genes are TRBV7-8 and TRBJ2-3, with 8 bases identical to TRBD1. V was pared by 1 base and J by 7 bases, with 7 bases of the junction left unmatched. CDR3 length: 15 residues. Germline V gives CDR1 SGHVS, CDR2 FQNEAQ. CDR3 DNA sequence: TGTGCCAGCAGCTTAGGGCAGGGGGCTGCCCATACGCAGTATTTT. Encoded protein: CASSLGQGAAHTQYF.

DNA for the CDR3: TGTGCCTGGAGTCCCGGCACGCCTCCCGAGCAGTACTTC. This sequence encodes CAWSPGTPPEQYF. The V gene is TRBV30, the J gene TRBJ2-7; D unclear. V was trimmed by 2 bases and J by 6 bases, leaving 14 bases between them. This CDR3 is built from 13 residues. Germline-derived CDR1 and CDR2 are GTSNPN and SVGIG (reference sequence).

This chain connects TRBV18 to TRBJ1-5; possibly TRBD1 for D (5 bases). Between the trimmed V and J ends, which lost 1 base and 1 base, there was a span of 11 bases. CDR1 is KGHSH and CDR2 is LQKENI in the germline V gene. The CDR3 is 16 residues long. The CDR3 spells CASSPLGAGSNQPQHF. The CDR3 DNA is TGTGCCAGCTCACCACTTGGGGCCGGGAGCAATCAGCCCCAGCATTTT.

The V call is TRBV12-5, the J call TRBJ1-4; D ambiguous. CDR1 is LGHNT and CDR2 is FRNRAP in the germline V gene. The CDR3 has 16 amino acids. Trimming took 5 bases from V and 1 from J, leaving 14 bases between them. The CDR3 region is CASGPPSAGTNEKLFF. The CDR3 nucleotides read TGTGCTAGTGGTCCTCCTTCTGCCGGAACTAATGAAAAACTGTTTTTT. Full variable domain (remainder filled in from reference TRBV12-5 and TRBJ1-4): DARVTQTPRHKVTEMGQEVTMRCQPILGHNTVFWYRQTMMQGLELLAYFRNRAPLDDSGMPKDRFSAEMPDATLATLKIQPSEPRDSAVYFCASGPPSAGTNEKLFFGSGTQLSVL.

The count of this clone is one. The rearrangement joins TRBV14 to TRBJ1-1; possible D gene TRBD1, 6 bases. Trimming took off 3 bases at V and 3 bases at J, with 23 bases between the two ends. CDR3 length: 18 amino acids. Germline CDR1 is SGHDN and CDR2 is FVKESK. In DNA, the CDR3 is TGTGCCAGCAGCCACTTGAGGGGGTCGGTTAGGCAGGACACTGAAGCTTTCTTT. Its translation is CASSHLRGSVRQDTEAFF.

The chain carries TRBV15 and TRBJ1-1; 7 bases map to TRBD1. The CDR3 spans 15 residues. The V segment lost 7 bases and the J segment 0 bases; nucleotides outside the gene matches: 8. In germline, CDR1 is LNHNV, CDR2 YYDKDF (reference sequence). CDR3 amino acids: CATKFTGALNTEAFF. DNA for the CDR3: TGTGCCACCAAATTCACAGGGGCCTTGAACACTGAAGCTTTCTTT.

The V gene is TRBV19, the J gene TRBJ1-1, with D perhaps matching TRBD1 (5 bases). The CDR3 covers 14 residues. Germline CDR1 reads LNHDA; CDR2 reads SQIVND (reference sequence). V was cut by 1 base and J by 0 bases, with 6 bases left in between. The CDR3 spells CASSIVGLNTEAFF. In DNA, the CDR3 is TGTGCCAGTAGTATAGTGGGGCTGAACACTGAAGCTTTCTTT.

The gene calls are TRBV11-2 and TRBJ1-6; D not certain. Trimming cost V 1 base and J 13 bases, with 8 bases left between them. The CDR3 sequence is 12 residues long. Germline V gene lookup returns CDR1 SGHAT and CDR2 FQNNGV. CDR3 DNA sequence: TGTGCCAGCAGCTTAGCCCATGAGCCCCTCCACTTT. Translating gives CASSLAHEPLHF. The full variable domain, in which reference TRBV11-2 and TRBJ1-6 provide the parts outside the CDR3, is EAGVAQSPRYKIIEKRQSVAFWCNPISGHATLYWYQQILGQGPKLLIQFQNNGVVDDSQLPKDRFSAERLKGVDSTLKIQPAKLEDSAVYLCASSLAHEPLHFGNGTRLTVT.

V and J are TRBV6-1 and TRBJ2-3; 10 nucleotides match TRBD2. The CDR3 is made up of 17 amino acids. Germline V gene data show CDR1 as MNHNS and CDR2 as SASEGT. J was trimmed by 0 bases and V by 2 bases; bases with no gene match: 5. The DNA of the CDR3 is TGTGCCAGCAGTGAATTAGGGACTAGCGCTAGCACAGATACGCAGTATTTT. The encoded protein is CASSELGTSASTDTQYF.